This T cell receptor beta chain stems from a study of CD8 T cells in ankylosing spondylitis. General study findings and limits: Reactive arthritis synovial fluid and blood were previously reported to contain some motif variants. Seemingly characteristic of ankylosing spondylitis blood was a TCR beta motif consisting of roughly 8 highly homologous variants. From matched ankylosing spondylitis synovial fluid, disease-linked clones were reportedly recovered at significantly enriched levels.

As for this clonotype: Its specificity is not known.

Libraries of TCR beta came from quantitative 5'-RACE with molecular barcodes. TCRdb itself ran the 5' RACE reads through MiXCR, one entry per CDR3 protein. The data show about 440,000 distinct CDR3 sequences, with 17% seen just once and under 1.2% held by the top ten. The CDR3 consists of 13 residues. Germline-derived CDR1 and CDR2 are DFQATT and SNEGSKA (reference sequence). Input material: blood, either unsorted or a sorted T cell fraction (not recorded which). The TCR was taken from a male donor with ankylosing spondylitis. V and J are TRBV20-1 and TRBJ2-1; 9 bases line up with TRBD2. The CDR3 sequence is CAISGRKYNEQFF. The CDR3 DNA follows: TGCGCGATAAGCGGGAGGAAGTACAATGAGCAGTTCTTC.